These T cell receptor beta chains were read from a single sample in a study of blood T cells in healthy people across ages. TCRdb re-called the 5' RACE reads through MiXCR, storing one row per CDR3 protein. The profile covers 1,300,000 or so distinct CDR3 sequences, with approximately 59% appearing a single time and 5.5% to 8% taken by the ten largest. The sequenced material came from blood. All receptors derive from a man aged 18 to 35 in good health. CDR3s leave out the opening cysteine and the closing phenylalanine or tryptophan. The order of the fields is CDR3 protein, J gene, clone size, V gene. Clone size is given for some rows only: seen once, a few or many times, or a class if the clone is expanded.

cdr3_aa: ASSLNGEQETQY
j_call: -
clone_size: -
v_call: TRBV12-3/TRBV12-4

cdr3_aa: ASSQDLPGRSNYGYT
j_call: TRBJ1-2
clone_size: -
v_call: TRBV3-1

cdr3_aa: ASSAGLGFTEAF
j_call: TRBJ1-1
clone_size: -
v_call: TRBV6-6

cdr3_aa: ASNQGGDHNEQF
j_call: TRBJ2-1
clone_size: few
v_call: TRBV7-9

cdr3_aa: ASRNFLSGQGAYEQY
j_call: TRBJ2-7
clone_size: -
v_call: TRBV21-1

cdr3_aa: SAKTWESHNEQF
j_call: TRBJ2-1
clone_size: few
v_call: TRBV20-1

cdr3_aa: ASSPGGLGADLILSSYNEQF
j_call: TRBJ2-1
clone_size: -
v_call: TRBV27

cdr3_aa: ASSQGRDFQETQY
j_call: TRBJ2-5
clone_size: -
v_call: TRBV4-1

cdr3_aa: ASSSSGSATPTEAF
j_call: TRBJ1-1
clone_size: -
v_call: TRBV6-6

cdr3_aa: ASSLKGRDRIYNEQF
j_call: TRBJ2-1
clone_size: -
v_call: TRBV27

cdr3_aa: ASSYLVGGYNEQF
j_call: TRBJ2-1
clone_size: few
v_call: TRBV6-5

cdr3_aa: ASSLWAGGPGAEAF
j_call: TRBJ1-1
clone_size: -
v_call: TRBV27

cdr3_aa: ASKGWDSYEQY
j_call: TRBJ2-7
clone_size: once
v_call: TRBV2

cdr3_aa: ASSEWRFLGY
j_call: TRBJ2-4
clone_size: -
v_call: TRBV2

cdr3_aa: ASSLLAGSRGYT
j_call: TRBJ1-2
clone_size: -
v_call: TRBV27

cdr3_aa: SARMERPLRNEQF
j_call: TRBJ2-1
clone_size: -
v_call: TRBV20-1

cdr3_aa: ASSLGGLAGRSYEQY
j_call: TRBJ2-7
clone_size: -
v_call: TRBV7-2

cdr3_aa: ASSTTDRGLMNTGAF
j_call: TRBJ1-1
clone_size: -
v_call: TRBV7-9

cdr3_aa: ASSLDRGLILNTGELF
j_call: TRBJ2-2
clone_size: -
v_call: TRBV5-1

cdr3_aa: ASSLAQLPTGELF
j_call: TRBJ2-2
clone_size: once
v_call: TRBV7-2

cdr3_aa: ASSEFSGRAAEQY
j_call: TRBJ2-7
clone_size: -
v_call: TRBV6-1

cdr3_aa: ASSWGPTLGNEQY
j_call: TRBJ2-7
clone_size: -
v_call: TRBV13

cdr3_aa: SARDPPGAINEQF
j_call: TRBJ2-1
clone_size: few
v_call: TRBV20-1

cdr3_aa: ASTKDPYSYEQY
j_call: TRBJ2-7
clone_size: -
v_call: TRBV27

cdr3_aa: ASSLQGPPLH
j_call: TRBJ1-6
clone_size: few
v_call: TRBV13

cdr3_aa: ASRLTSGLYEQY
j_call: TRBJ2-7
clone_size: -
v_call: TRBV28

cdr3_aa: ASSFASGSGDTQY
j_call: TRBJ2-3
clone_size: -
v_call: TRBV12-3/TRBV12-4

cdr3_aa: ASSGSGGMNNEQF
j_call: TRBJ2-1
clone_size: -
v_call: TRBV18

cdr3_aa: ASSGRDRDYEQY
j_call: TRBJ2-7
clone_size: -
v_call: TRBV2

cdr3_aa: ASSSQGLDYT
j_call: TRBJ1-2
clone_size: -
v_call: TRBV7-9

cdr3_aa: ASSQPSGTPNEQF
j_call: TRBJ2-1
clone_size: -
v_call: TRBV7-9

cdr3_aa: ASSSSGGWGANNEQF
j_call: TRBJ2-1
clone_size: -
v_call: TRBV28

cdr3_aa: ASSPVTGGRDYGYT
j_call: TRBJ1-2
clone_size: -
v_call: TRBV14

cdr3_aa: ASSQGQGFAPQH
j_call: TRBJ1-5
clone_size: -
v_call: TRBV7-8

cdr3_aa: ASRSAGGPDTQY
j_call: TRBJ2-3
clone_size: -
v_call: TRBV5-1

cdr3_aa: ASSERWLAGNYEQY
j_call: TRBJ2-7
clone_size: -
v_call: TRBV2

cdr3_aa: ASSSLLGRVETQY
j_call: TRBJ2-5
clone_size: -
v_call: TRBV7-9

cdr3_aa: ASSTWQGIYEQY
j_call: TRBJ2-7
clone_size: -
v_call: TRBV12-3/TRBV12-4

cdr3_aa: ASSVNIYGYT
j_call: TRBJ1-2
clone_size: -
v_call: TRBV9

cdr3_aa: ASSQDGAGDHNEQF
j_call: TRBJ2-1
clone_size: -
v_call: TRBV4-1

cdr3_aa: ASTGSRGRDSGANALT
j_call: TRBJ2-6
clone_size: -
v_call: TRBV2

cdr3_aa: SASSSGSSNQPQH
j_call: TRBJ1-5
clone_size: -
v_call: TRBV20-1

cdr3_aa: VSSQDSAGTNEKLF
j_call: TRBJ1-4
clone_size: -
v_call: TRBV4-2

cdr3_aa: ANSLETGGVYETQY
j_call: TRBJ2-5
clone_size: -
v_call: TRBV5-1

cdr3_aa: SAGGGGAQQGEQY
j_call: TRBJ2-7
clone_size: once
v_call: TRBV29-1

cdr3_aa: ASSRGQGDTDTQY
j_call: TRBJ2-3
clone_size: many
v_call: TRBV6-4

cdr3_aa: ATTLRATVHNEQF
j_call: TRBJ2-1
clone_size: -
v_call: TRBV2

cdr3_aa: ASSAGRAGNTEAF
j_call: TRBJ1-1
clone_size: few
v_call: TRBV9

cdr3_aa: ASSEFATPNSPLH
j_call: TRBJ1-6
clone_size: -
v_call: TRBV25-1

cdr3_aa: ASRIFDSNYGYT
j_call: TRBJ1-2
clone_size: -
v_call: TRBV6-5

cdr3_aa: ASSEATLAENTQY
j_call: TRBJ2-3
clone_size: -
v_call: TRBV2

cdr3_aa: ASSGNSRGEDTEAF
j_call: TRBJ1-1
clone_size: -
v_call: TRBV9

cdr3_aa: ASSRQTNEKLF
j_call: TRBJ1-4
clone_size: -
v_call: TRBV3-1

cdr3_aa: ATSRDTWGLYGYT
j_call: TRBJ1-2
clone_size: -
v_call: TRBV15

cdr3_aa: ASSLLAIGGEQF
j_call: TRBJ2-1
clone_size: -
v_call: TRBV11-2

cdr3_aa: ASSQDLNRVVWDQY
j_call: TRBJ2-5
clone_size: -
v_call: TRBV4-2

cdr3_aa: ASRGQGTSTDTQY
j_call: TRBJ2-3
clone_size: -
v_call: TRBV9